Below are 32 T cell receptor beta chains sequenced from a single sample in a study of T cells in Graves' hyperthyroidism and ophthalmopathy. Authors of the study amplified TCR beta CDR3 regions from RNA transcripts. HTBI primers were used for first-round RT-PCR of the TCR CDR3. From the multiplex PCR reads, TCRdb called clonotypes with MiXCR, one entry per CDR3 protein. The sample includes over 90,000 distinct CDR3 sequences, approximately 48% of them seen just once. The specimen was blood. The receptor set was obtained from a man aged 35 to 55 with Graves' hyperthyroidism.

The chain carries TRBV19 and TRBJ2-1; D is ambiguous. Trimming stripped 3 bases from V and 3 bases from J, with 12 bases between. In germline, CDR1 is LNHDA, CDR2 SQIVND (reference sequence). The CDR3 is made up of 15 amino acids. CDR3 protein: CASSIQALVYNEQFF. CDR3 bases: TGTGCCAGTAGTATCCAAGCGCTTGTCTACAATGAGCAGTTCTTC.

The chain joins TRBV29-1 to TRBJ2-7, with 9 nucleotides matching TRBD2. V lost 6 bases to trimming and J lost 2 bases; unmatched junction nucleotides: 8. CDR3 size: 14 residues. Germline CDR1 and CDR2: SQVTM and ANQGSEA. The CDR3 region is CSVKASGEPYEQYF. In nucleotides, the CDR3 is TGCAGCGTGAAAGCTAGCGGGGAACCCTACGAGCAGTACTTC.

This chain uses TRBV5-5 with TRBJ2-7, with D possibly TRBD1 on 6 matching bases. Per the germline V gene, CDR1 is SGHKS and CDR2 is YYEKEE (reference sequence). This CDR3 region has 15 residues. V was shortened by 0 bases and J by 4 bases, with 14 bases between the two germline ends. DNA of the CDR3: TGTGCCAGCAGCTTGGGGGGGAACAGGGCGTACGAGCAGTACTTC. Protein product: CASSLGGNRAYEQYF.

This clonotype came up many times. The chain couples TRBV7-8 to TRBJ2-3; 8 bases are a match to TRBD2. Germline-derived CDR1 and CDR2 are SGHVS and FQNEAQ. J was trimmed by 2 bases and V by 5 bases; bases with no gene match: 12. The CDR3 consists of 17 residues. CDR3 sequence reads: CASSPGGAGGYTDTQYF. CDR3 DNA sequence: TGTGCCAGCAGCCCCGGGGGGGCGGGGGGTTACACAGATACGCAGTATTTT.

This clonotype turned up a few times. The V call is TRBV6-4, the J call TRBJ2-6, with TRBD1 matching over 8 bases. This CDR3 is 19 amino acids long. V shed 6 bases and J 0 bases; nucleotides not matched to a gene: 13. Germline-derived CDR1 and CDR2 are MRHNA and SNTAGT. CDR3 region: CASSPDRDRSFSGANVLTF. In DNA, the CDR3 is TGTGCCAGCAGCCCGGACCGGGACAGGTCATTCTCTGGGGCCAACGTCCTGACTTTC.

With regard to this clonotype: One junction end does not reproduce the germline sequence, and a read error may be involved. The J gene is TRBJ2-1, the V gene TRBV25-1, with 9 bases matching TRBD2. The CDR3 totals 15 residues. Germline V CDR1 and CDR2: MGHDK, SYGVNS. The CDR3 nucleotides read TGTGCCAGCAGCCGAAGACTAGCGGAGGGTAATGGGCAGTTCTTC. Amino acids: CASSRRLAEGNGQFF.

This clonotype has a count of ten or more. The V and J genes are TRBV3-1 and TRBJ2-3; TRBD1 aligns across 8 bases. After removal of 1 base from V and 4 bases from J, the junction contained 1 base not matched to a gene. Germline V lookup: CDR1 LGHDT, CDR2 YNNKEL (reference sequence). This CDR3 has 14 amino acids. CDR3 in amino acids: CASSQGTGSDTQYF. CDR3 nucleotide sequence: TGTGCCAGCAGCCAAGGGACAGGGTCAGATACGCAGTATTTT.

This clonotype was seen ten or more times. The chain recombines TRBV19 with TRBJ2-1; the D is unclear. Germline V gene lookup returns CDR1 LNHDA and CDR2 SQIVND (reference sequence). Trimming removed 3 bases from V and 4 bases from J, with 16 bases in between. This CDR3 is built from 16 residues. The DNA of the CDR3 is TGTGCCAGTAGTATCACCGGACGAAATCAGTACAATGAGCAGTTCTTC. This gives the protein CASSITGRNQYNEQFF.

This clonotype has ten or more counts. The chain couples TRBV19 to TRBJ2-1, with TRBD2 matching over 11 bases. This CDR3 is built from 15 residues. The germline V gene encodes CDR1 LNHDA and CDR2 SQIVND (reference sequence). V was pared by 2 bases and J by 7 bases, with 4 bases of the junction left unmatched. The CDR3 nucleotides read TGTGCCAGTAGTATACTAGCGGGGGGCCATAATGAGCAGTTCTTC. It is translated as CASSILAGGHNEQFF.

This clonotype was detected ten times or more. CDR3 coding DNA: TGTGCCAGTACGGGGGACAGGAGCTCCTACAATGAGCAGTTCTTC. Protein: CASTGDRSSYNEQFF. The rearrangement uses TRBV19 and TRBJ2-1, with 8 bases that match TRBD1. This CDR3 spans 15 amino acids. Germline values: CDR1 LNHDA, CDR2 SQIVND (reference sequence). V was pared by 7 bases and J by 0 bases, with 5 bases of the junction left unmatched.

This clonotype was counted at least ten times. The chain uses TRBV7-2 and TRBJ2-7; TRBD1 agrees at 7 bases. V dropped 4 bases and J dropped 3; count of bases not matched to a gene: 12. Germline V lookup: CDR1 SGHTA, CDR2 FQGNSA. CDR3 length: 16 residues. CDR3 loop: CASSSPKGQLFYEQYF. Written as DNA, the CDR3 is TGTGCCAGCAGCTCGCCCAAGGGACAGCTGTTCTACGAGCAGTACTTC.

This clonotype was recorded at least ten times. This sequence joins TRBV6-1 and TRBJ2-3; D remains unclear. The CDR3 is 14 amino acids. Germline lookup yields CDR1 MNHNS and CDR2 SASEGT. Between the trimmed V and J ends, which lost 3 bases and 3 bases, there was a span of 10 bases. CDR3 DNA: TGTGCCAGCAGTGAGTGGCAGACTACAGATACGCAGTATTTT. This codes for CASSEWQTTDTQYF.

This chain joins TRBV19 and TRBJ1-1; 7 bases align to TRBD1. This CDR3 contains 13 residues. V trimming: 9 bases; J trimming: 7 bases; junction bases outside the gene matches: 11. The germline CDR1 and CDR2 sequences are LNHDA and SQIVND (reference sequence). The CDR3 loop reads CASKPGQYNEAFF. Here the CDR3 DNA reads TGTGCCAGCAAGCCGGGACAGTACAATGAAGCTTTCTTT.

The V gene is TRBV3-1, the J gene TRBJ2-2; no reliable D call. Germline-derived CDR1 and CDR2 are LGHDT and YNNKEL (reference sequence). With 6 bases removed from V and 4 bases from J, the gap between germline ends came to 9 bases. CDR3 length: 13 residues. CDR3 DNA sequence: TGTGCCAGCAGAACCAGGAGCACCGGGGAGCTGTTTTTT. Its protein is CASRTRSTGELFF. Combining the CDR3 with reference TRBV3-1 and TRBJ2-2 gives the whole variable domain DTAVSQTPKYLVTQMGNDKSIKCEQNLGHDTMYWYKQDSKKFLKIMFSYNNKELIINETVPNRFSPKSPDKAHLNLHINSLELGDSAVYFCASRTRSTGELFFGEGSRLTVL.

This clonotype came up a few times. Since a much larger clone is just one base distant, this may be a read error. V is TRBV5-4 and J is TRBJ1-4; 9 bases map to TRBD1. The length of the CDR3 is 15 residues. Germline V CDR1 and CDR2: SGHNT, YYREEE (reference sequence). CDR3 residues: CASSSIGTGSEKLLF. DNA for the CDR3: TGTGCCAGCAGCTCGATCGGGACAGGGTCGGAAAAACTGCTTTTT.

The chain uses TRBV5-1 and TRBJ2-1, with 8 bases identical to TRBD2. J lost 4 bases, V lost 4 bases, and 19 bases had no gene match. CDR1 is SGHRS and CDR2 is YFSETQ in the germline V gene. The CDR3 runs to 19 residues. CDR3 protein: CASSPRRDSGTRGYNEQFF. CDR3 DNA sequence: TGCGCCAGCAGCCCCCGCCGGGACTCCGGGACTAGGGGGTACAATGAGCAGTTCTTC. The full variable domain, rest sourced from reference TRBV5-1 and TRBJ2-1, is KAGVTQTPRYLIKTRGQQVTLSCSPISGHRSVSWYQQTPGQGLQFLFEYFSETQRNKGNFPGRFSGRQFSNSRSEMNVSTLELGDSALYLCASSPRRDSGTRGYNEQFFGPGTRLTVL.

This clonotype was observed at least ten times. This rearrangement joins TRBV12-3 or TRBV12-4 to TRBJ2-3, with no clear D. Deletions cut 6 bases from V and 4 bases from J, with 14 bases between. The CDR3 length is 14 residues. The CDR3 DNA sequence: TGTGCCAGCAGCCCTTCTACCCACGCAGATACGCAGTATTTT. The encoded protein is CASSPSTHADTQYF.

The chain employs TRBV12-3 or TRBV12-4 and TRBJ2-3, with TRBD2 matching 9 bases. This CDR3 has 15 amino acids. V was clipped by 3 bases and J by 6 bases; unmatched bases: 7. For the CDR3, the DNA is TGTGCCAGCAGTTTGTTGCGGGGGGGTGGGGATACGCAGTATTTT. This sequence encodes CASSLLRGGGDTQYF.

This clonotype showed up many times. V is TRBV7-2 and J is TRBJ2-1; 7 positions agree with TRBD2. The V and J ends lost 4 bases and 4 bases, in that order; junction bases with no gene match: 10. The germline CDR1 and CDR2 sequences are SGHTA and FQGNSA. The CDR3 loop spans 16 amino acids. Here the CDR3 DNA reads TGTGCCAGCAGCTCCTTTTGGCGGGGGAATTACAATGAGCAGTTCTTC. This codes for CASSSFWRGNYNEQFF. The full variable domain, in which reference TRBV7-2 and TRBJ2-1 provide the parts outside the CDR3, is GAGVSQSPSNKVTEKGKDVELRCDPISGHTALYWYRQSLGQGLEFLIYFQGNSAPDKSGLPSDRFSAERTGGSVSTLTIQRTQQEDSAVYLCASSSFWRGNYNEQFFGPGTRLTVL.

The V and J genes are TRBV19 and TRBJ2-5; the D gene is possibly TRBD1 (6 bases). Germline V gene sequence: CDR1 LNHDA, CDR2 SQIVND (reference sequence). This CDR3 comprises 14 residues. The V gene lost 2 bases and the J gene lost 5 bases, with 12 bases spanning the gap. The CDR3 DNA reads as TGTGCCAGTAGTATATGGGGGCGAGGGGAGACCCAGTACTTC. Its translation: CASSIWGRGETQYF.

This clonotype was found many times. The V gene is TRBV19, the J gene TRBJ2-2; tentative D call: TRBD1 (5 bases). V was cut by 3 bases and J by 5 bases, with 13 bases left in between. CDR1 and CDR2 (germline): LNHDA, SQIVND (reference sequence). The CDR3 extends over 15 amino acids. The CDR3 nucleotides read TGTGCCAGTAGTATGACCGACAGTGGGACCGGGGAGCTGTTTTTT. This codes for CASSMTDSGTGELFF.

This clonotype was recorded many times. CDR3 DNA sequence: TGCAGCGCCGCTTCGGACAGTCCAGATCTGAACACTGAAGCTTTCTTT. Amino acids: CSAASDSPDLNTEAFF. The rearrangement links TRBV29-1 to TRBJ1-1, with D possibly TRBD1 on 6 matching bases. CDR3 size: 16 residues. In germline, CDR1 is SQVTM, CDR2 ANQGSEA. Trimming cost V 7 bases and J 0 bases, with 21 bases left between them.

A few counts support this clonotype. The chain joins TRBV7-6 to TRBJ2-3; 10 nucleotides match TRBD1. The germline V gene encodes CDR1 SGHVS and CDR2 FNYEAQ. This CDR3 comprises 13 residues. The J segment lost 3 bases and the V segment lost 10 bases, leaving 4 bases of the junction unmatched. CDR3 residues: CAIRDRGTDTQYF. CDR3 in DNA: TGTGCCATCCGGGACAGGGGAACAGATACGCAGTATTTT.

Of note for this clonotype: A junction end diverges from the germline sequence, so it may reflect a read error. This chain links TRBV20-1 with TRBJ2-3; perhaps TRBD1 as D (5 bases). This CDR3 has 12 amino acids. Germline CDR1 DFQATT, CDR2 SNEGSKA (reference sequence). CDR3 region: CSADSRTDTHYF. The CDR3 region has the DNA TGCAGTGCTGACAGCAGAACGGATACGCACTATTTT.

This clonotype was observed once. The V gene is TRBV21-1, the J gene TRBJ2-3; TRBD2, as called in the table, went unchecked against the DNA. TRBV21-1 is an annotated pseudogene. The length of the CDR3 is 19 residues. As DNA, the CDR3 is TGTGCCAGCTTCCCCACTCTTCTTCCTAGCGGAGAGAAAGAAGATACGCAGTATTTT. Amino acids: CASFPTLLPSGEKEDTQYF.

This clonotype showed up many times. The rearrangement links TRBV6-5 to TRBJ2-1; D remains unclear. The CDR3 is 13 residues long. CDR1 and CDR2 from the germline V gene are MNHEY and SVGAGI. V gave up 5 bases and J gave up 5 bases, with 10 bases separating them. The CDR3 spells CASSETRDNEQFF. The CDR3 nucleotides read TGTGCCAGCAGTGAGACCCGGGACAATGAGCAGTTCTTC.

The chain is built from TRBV11-2 and TRBJ2-7; 9 bases align to TRBD1. Germline V gene lookup returns CDR1 SGHAT and CDR2 FQNNGV. The CDR3 contains 15 residues. J lost 1 base, V lost 1 base, and 2 bases had no gene match. The DNA for the CDR3 is TGTGCCAGCAGCTTAGTGGGGACAGGGTCCTACGAGCAGTACTTC. This encodes CASSLVGTGSYEQYF.

V usage is TRBV4-3 and J usage is TRBJ2-7; the D call may be TRBD1 or TRBD2 (6 bases each). The CDR3 spans 17 residues. The germline gives CDR1 LGHNA, CDR2 YSLEER. Between the trimmed V and J ends, which lost 4 bases and 0 bases, there was a span of 19 bases. CDR3 in amino acids: CASSPLSGAENSYEQYF. In nucleotides, the CDR3 is TGCGCCAGCAGCCCCCTTTCGGGGGCGGAGAACTCCTACGAGCAGTACTTC.

This clonotype was detected once. The rearrangement joins TRBV10-2 to TRBJ1-6; 8 bases match TRBD1. This CDR3 has 14 amino acids. CDR1 WSHSY and CDR2 SAAADI come from the germline V gene. V was pared by 8 bases and J by 9 bases, with 9 bases of the junction left unmatched. The CDR3 DNA reads TGCGCCAGCGGACAGGGATTTTATGGTTCACCCCTCCACTTT. Protein sequence: CASGQGFYGSPLHF.

The rearrangement uses TRBV20-1 and TRBJ1-2, with D possibly matching TRBD1 (5 bases). The CDR3 contains 11 residues. Looked up from germline, CDR1 is DFQATT and CDR2 is SNEGSKA (reference sequence). Trimming left V 4 bases short and J 4 bases short, with 7 bases between. The DNA of the CDR3 is TGCAGTGCTACCGACAGCTATGGCTACACCTTC. Translating gives CSATDSYGYTF.

This clonotype was detected only once. The chain carries TRBV6-5 and TRBJ1-5, with D maybe TRBD1 (5 bases). The CDR3 is 11 residues long. V shed 6 bases and J shed 14 bases, with 14 bases lying between them. CDR1 is MNHEY, CDR2 SVGAGI, per germline. CDR3 residues: CASSKSGFEHF. The CDR3 DNA reads as TGTGCCAGCAGCAAGTCAGGGTTCGAGCATTTT.

There are many counts of this clonotype. This chain joins TRBV20-1 and TRBJ1-2; a weak D match, TRBD1 (5 bases). The CDR3 runs to 12 residues. Germline CDR1 reads DFQATT; CDR2 reads SNEGSKA (reference sequence). With 6 bases removed from V and 4 bases from J, the gap between germline ends came to 12 bases. CDR3 amino acids: CSAGGSGYGYTF. The CDR3 DNA follows: TGCAGTGCGGGGGGGTCGGGCTATGGCTACACCTTC.